Listed below are T cell receptor beta chains from one sample, sequenced in a study of blood T cell repertoires in COVID-19. Measured with immunoSEQ multiplex PCR; TCRdb has only the in-frame clones, and not every one. In the table there are 150,000 to 200,000 clones, roughly 80% of which are singletons. Sample: PBMCs or T cells enriched from blood (not recorded which). Receptors were obtained from a woman in her forties with acute COVID-19. Each CDR3 is given with its conserved first and last residue. A D gene is named only where the DNA matches it firmly. For some rows the clone size is stated as once, few or many, or as a class when expanded; others skip it.

d_call | clone_size | j_call | v_call | cdr3_nt | cdr3_aa
TRBD2 | . | TRBJ2-3 | TRBV6-2/TRBV6-3 | TGTGCCAGCAGCGGACTAGCGGGATCCACAGATACGCAGTATTTT | CASSGLAGSTDTQYF
. | . | TRBJ1-6 | TRBV5-3 | TGTGCCAGAAGCTTGGAGGTTGGCAGGTATAATTCACCCCTCCACTTT | CARSLEVGRYNSPLHF
. | few | TRBJ2-2 | TRBV25-1 | TGTGCCAGCAGTGAAACCAGGTTCTCCGTCTCCGACACCGGGGAGCTGTTTTTT | CASSETRFSVSDTGELFF
TRBD2 | few | TRBJ2-7 | TRBV4-2 | TGTGCCAGCAGCCAAGGGACTAGAATCTCCTTC | CASSQGTRISF
. | . | TRBJ2-1 | TRBV7-8 | TGTGCCAGCAGCTCCTCTTACACCCGGGACACTGAGCAGTTCTTC | CASSSSYTRDTEQFF
. | . | TRBJ1-1 | TRBV19 | TGTGCCAGTAGTATATCGGGAATCAACACTGAAGCTTTCTTT | CASSISGINTEAFF
TRBD1 | . | TRBJ2-3 | TRBV7-3 | TGTGCCAGCAGCTTACCCCCTGGGAGCGGCCAGGGGGCAGATACGCAGTATTTT | CASSLPPGSGQGADTQYF
. | . | TRBJ1-2 | TRBV30 | TGTGCCTGGGGGGTGGGGGCCCACATTCGTGGCTACACCTTC | CAWGVGAHIRGYTF
TRBD1 | . | TRBJ2-2 | TRBV2 | TGTGCCAGCAGTCGGGACAGGGGGAACACCGGGGAGCTGTTTTTT | CASSRDRGNTGELFF
TRBD2 | once | TRBJ2-1 | TRBV7-6 | TGTGCCAGCAGCTTAGCTCTTAGCGGGCTCTACAATGAGCAGTTCTTC | CASSLALSGLYNEQFF
TRBD2 | . | TRBJ2-1 | TRBV19 | TGTGCCAGTAGTAGAGCGGGATCTTTTAATGAGCAGTTCTTC | CASSRAGSFNEQFF
TRBD1 | . | TRBJ2-7 | TRBV18 | TGTGCCAGCTCACCAAATTTATCACAGGGGTATCCGTATACCTACGAGCAGTACTTC | CASSPNLSQGYPYTYEQYF
. | . | TRBJ1-1 | TRBV9 | TGTGCCAGCAGCGGACAGGACGGTCGGGCTTTCTTT | CASSGQDGRAFF
TRBD2 | . | TRBJ2-1 | TRBV6-2/TRBV6-3 | TGTGCCAGCAGTTACCCCGGACTAGCGGGAGTAGGCTACAATGAGCAGTTCTTC | CASSYPGLAGVGYNEQFF
TRBD2 | . | TRBJ2-5 | TRBV3-1/TRBV3-2 | TGTGCCAGCAGCCGCGCCGCGGGGGGAGCCCAGTACTTC | CASSRAAGGAQYF
TRBD2 | . | TRBJ2-3 | TRBV18 | TGTGCCAGCTCAACAACTAGCGGGAGGGCCTTGACAGATACGCAGTATTTT | CASSTTSGRALTDTQYF
TRBD2 | . | TRBJ2-1 | TRBV5-5 | TGTGCCAGCAGCCCGACTAGCGGGAGCTCCTACAATGAGCAGTTCTTC | CASSPTSGSSYNEQFF
. | . | TRBJ1-3 | TRBV11-2 | TGTGCCAGCAGCTCCCCCCTCGACACCATATATTTT | CASSSPLDTIYF
. | . | TRBJ1-2 | TRBV3-1/TRBV3-2 | TGTGCCAGCAGCCACAGAGACAGGAATCAAGCCTACACCTTC | CASSHRDRNQAYTF
. | . | TRBJ1-1 | TRBV29-1 | TGCAGCGTTGTTGGACAGCTGCTGGGCTCTGAAGCTTTCTTT | CSVVGQLLGSEAFF
. | . | TRBJ2-2 | TRBV5-1 | TGCGCCAGCAGATTAGGACTCCTGAACACCGGGGAGCTGTTTTTT | CASRLGLLNTGELFF
. | . | TRBJ2-3 | TRBV11-3 | TGTGCCAGCAGCCCTCCCCCACTAGCAGATACGCAGTATTTT | CASSPPPLADTQYF
. | . | TRBJ1-3 | TRBV19 | TGTGCCAGTAGTCCCGGGGACTCAGCCGGAAACACCATATATTTT | CASSPGDSAGNTIYF
. | few | TRBJ2-3 | TRBV7-2 | TGTGCCAGCACCAAAGCGAGACTATACACAGATACGCAGTATTTT | CASTKARLYTDTQYF
. | . | TRBJ2-1 | TRBV5-1 | TGCGCCAGCAGCCAAAAGCAGTTCTTC | CASSQKQFF
. | . | TRBJ2-3 | TRBV6-2/TRBV6-3 | TGTGCCAGCAGTTCCCAAGCTCCCCAAGCGGAACCGGATACGCAGTATTTT | CASSSQAPQAEPDTQYF
. | . | TRBJ1-2 | TRBV20-1 | TGCAGTGCCCTGGTCGGGGTGGGCTACACCTTC | CSALVGVGYTF
. | few | TRBJ2-2 | TRBV27 | TGTGCCAGCACCGCGACTAGGACCCGAGGCACCGGGGAGCTGTTTTTT | CASTATRTRGTGELFF
TRBD1 | . | TRBJ1-5 | TRBV2 | TGTGCCAGCAGTCAGGACAGGGGTTGGAATCAGCCCCAGCATTTT | CASSQDRGWNQPQHF
TRBD1 | . | TRBJ1-1 | TRBV5-4 | TGTGCCAGCAGCTTGGGCCGGGACAGAAATGCGGAAGCTTTCTTT | CASSLGRDRNAEAFF
TRBD1 | . | TRBJ1-3 | TRBV7-9 | TGTGCCAGCAGCCCGGACAGGCCTGGAAACACCATATATTTT | CASSPDRPGNTIYF
. | . | TRBJ2-5 | TRBV27 | TGTGCCAGCAGTTTAATAGCGACGGGAGAGACCCAGTACTTC | CASSLIATGETQYF
TRBD2 | . | TRBJ2-1 | TRBV5-4 | TGTGCCAGCAGCTTGGCATTAGCGGGAGACCAGTTCTTC | CASSLALAGDQFF
TRBD2 | . | TRBJ2-1 | TRBV30 | TGTGCCTGGAGTACCGGGACTAGCAGCCCATACAATGAGCAGTTCTTC | CAWSTGTSSPYNEQFF
. | . | TRBJ1-2 | TRBV7-9 | TGTGCCAGCAGTTCTACCGATAACTATGGCTACACCTTC | CASSSTDNYGYTF
TRBD1 | few | TRBJ1-3 | TRBV9 | TGTGCCAGCAGCTCAGCTAACTCCGGACAGGCCCCTCTTTTT | CASSSANSGQAPLF
. | few | TRBJ2-7 | TRBV13 | TGTGCCAGCAGCTTAGAGGAGGCGGTCCTCAAACGCTACGAGCAGTACTTC | CASSLEEAVLKRYEQYF
. | . | TRBJ1-6 | TRBV7-9 | TGTGCCAGCAGCCCTAGGGGGGGCTCCTATAATTCACCCCTCCACTTT | CASSPRGGSYNSPLHF
TRBD2 | . | TRBJ2-1 | TRBV29-1 | TGCAGCGTCATGAGCGGGAGTATGATGAATGAGCAGTTCTTC | CSVMSGSMMNEQFF
. | . | TRBJ1-2 | TRBV15 | TGTGCCACCTCTCCCGGGGGAAGTAACTATGGCTACACCTTC | CATSPGGSNYGYTF
TRBD1 | . | TRBJ1-1 | TRBV19 | TGTGCCAGTGGAAGACAGGGGGCGAACACTGAAGCTTTCTTT | CASGRQGANTEAFF
TRBD1 | . | TRBJ2-2 | TRBV18 | TGTGCCAGCTCACCAGGGACAGGGACCGGGGAGCTGTTTTTT | CASSPGTGTGELFF
TRBD1 | . | TRBJ1-1 | TRBV6-5 | TGTGCCAGCAGGTTGGCAGGGGGGAACACTGAAGCTTTCTTT | CASRLAGGNTEAFF
. | once | TRBJ1-1 | TRBV10-3 | TGTGCCATCAGTGAGAACGGGATGAACACTGAAGCTTTCTTT | CAISENGMNTEAFF
. | few | TRBJ1-2 | TRBV10-3 | TGTGCCATCAGTGGGGGAAGCGGCTATGGCTACACCTTC | CAISGGSGYGYTF
. | . | TRBJ2-3 | TRBV11-3 | TGTGCCAGCAGCTTAGACAGGGTCGGGCGGGACGTGTATTTT | CASSLDRVGRDVYF
. | . | TRBJ1-5 | TRBV11-2 | TGTGCCAGCAGTCCCTGGACGGGGCAGCCCCAGCATTTT | CASSPWTGQPQHF
TRBD2 | . | TRBJ2-7 | TRBV2 | TGTGCCAGCAGTGTCACTAGCGGGAAGGACGAGCAGTACTTC | CASSVTSGKDEQYF
TRBD2 | once | TRBJ2-3 | TRBV9 | TGTGCCAGCAGCGGTGGGACTAGCGGCACCACAGATACGCAGTATTTT | CASSGGTSGTTDTQYF
TRBD2 | . | TRBJ2-1 | TRBV19 | TGTGCCAGTAGTCTGGAGGGGAGGGCCTCGGGCGGAGCACCACACAATGAGCAGTTCTTC | CASSLEGRASGGAPHNEQFF
TRBD1 | . | TRBJ2-1 | TRBV2 | TGTGCCAGCAGTTACGACAGGGGGTCCTACAATGAGCAGTTCTTC | CASSYDRGSYNEQFF
TRBD1 | few | TRBJ2-3 | TRBV7-6 | TGTGCCAGCAGCTTCTTGACAGGGTCGCTGGGCACAGATACGCAGTATTTT | CASSFLTGSLGTDTQYF
. | . | TRBJ2-1 | TRBV6-5 | TGTGCCAGCAGTTACTCCGATGGCTGGAGTGAGCAGTTCTTC | CASSYSDGWSEQFF
TRBD2 | . | TRBJ2-7 | TRBV4-2 | TGTGCCAGCAGCCTAGCGGGAGGGGTCTCCTACGAGCAGTACTTC | CASSLAGGVSYEQYF
. | . | TRBJ1-1 | TRBV19 | TGTGCCAGTAGTATGCAGGGGTCAAAGAACACTGAAGCTTTCTTT | CASSMQGSKNTEAFF
. | . | TRBJ2-2 | TRBV11-3 | TGTGCCAGCAGCTCTAACCCCCGCATGGACACCGGGGAGCTGTTTTTT | CASSSNPRMDTGELFF
. | . | TRBJ2-3 | TRBV14 | TGTGCCAGCAGCCAAGGGTACGCGGTGCAGTATTTT | CASSQGYAVQYF
TRBD2 | . | TRBJ2-1 | TRBV19 | TGTGCCAGTAGTACGGGAGGGACTAGCGGCAACAATGAGCAGTTCTTC | CASSTGGTSGNNEQFF